This T cell receptor (beta chain) was recorded in a study of T-cell memory formation after mild COVID-19. In this sample, this clonotype turned up a few times. Its antigen remains unidentified. V lost 2 bases and J 4 bases, leaving 13 bases between the germline ends. The CDR3 covers 15 residues. Looked up from germline, CDR1 is SGHTA and CDR2 is FQGNSA. Broader study findings: Clones that shrank (day 15 to 85) were balanced CD4/CD8, whereas later expanders leaned CD4+. CD4+ contracting clones were found mainly in CM and EM, and CD8+ ones in EMRA.

5'RACE with constant-segment primers built TCRalpha and TCRbeta cDNA libraries with UMIs. One entry per CDR3 protein, called by TCRdb with MiXCR from the 5' RACE reads. The sample includes around 250,000 distinct CDR3 sequences, 9.4% seen only once; the top ten take around a fifth. The sequence was obtained from a man aged 18 to 30 who had mild COVID-19 (a few samples of this study predate the infection). Cell type and time point are not known. The sequenced sample consisted of PBMCs or a T cell subset sorted from them (not recorded which). The chain employs TRBV7-2 and TRBJ2-3; unclear D gene. The CDR3 loop is CASSLPQAFADTQYF. For the CDR3, the DNA is TGTGCCAGCAGCTTACCCCAGGCATTTGCAGATACGCAGTATTTT.